The clone carrying this T cell receptor (beta chain) was counted only a few times. The data were obtained in a study of glioma-infiltrating T cells. The iRepertoire nested amplicon-rescue multiplex PCR amplified TCR alpha and beta CDR3s from RNA. Tissue mRNA or PBMC total RNA, roughly 90-400 ng, went into one-step reverse transcription and amplification. One entry per CDR3 protein, called by TCRdb with MiXCR from the multiplex PCR reads. This sample has approximately 100,000 distinct CDR3 sequences; 29% occur once, and the top ten carry 44%. The CDR3 contains 15 residues. V was pared by 3 bases and J by 1 base, with 12 bases between.

This receptor was identified in a human donor with low-grade glioma or glioblastoma, undergoing nonglioma brain surgery, or in good health (not recorded which). Sequencing was carried out using glioma tissue, nonneoplastic brain tissue, or PBMCs (not recorded which). The V gene is TRBV12-3 or TRBV12-4, the J gene TRBJ1-1, with D uncertain. CDR3 bases: TGTGCCAGCAGTTTGGGAGTATGGAGGAACACTGAAGCTTTCTTT. Its protein is CASSLGVWRNTEAFF.